This entry is about one TCR beta chain. The sample is drawn from a study of T cell changes during pregnancy in multiple sclerosis. Method: immunoSEQ multiplex PCR; TCRdb's copy keeps in-frame clones and lacks some. The sample shows approximately 50,000 clones, around 94% of them seen only once. The clonotype originates from a female donor with multiple sclerosis, enrolled in a pregnancy study. Sequenced here: CD4+ T cells from peripheral blood mononuclear cells, sampled in the third trimester of pregnancy.

CDR3 bases: TGTGCCACCCTCCGTGACAGGGGCAGCAATGAGCAGTTCTTC. It yields the protein CATLRDRGSNEQFF. V is TRBV5-4 and J is TRBJ2-1, with 8 bases lining up with TRBD1. J was trimmed by 6 bases and V by 9 bases; bases with no gene match: 11. Looked up from germline, CDR1 is SGHNT and CDR2 is YYREEE (reference sequence). This CDR3 spans 14 amino acids.